This T cell receptor (beta chain) stems from a study of neurological immune-mediated disorders. Whole-study context: The study included approximately 34 multiple sclerosis patients, about 30 relapsing-remitting and 3 secondary progressive.

The cDNA was synthesized by means of template-switch 5'RACE, which was carried out with 10-nucleotide random UMIs. The yield of each sequencing run was over 160 million TCR-beta sequences from 15-18 subjects. Via MiXCR, TCRdb re-called the 5' RACE reads, giving one row per CDR3 protein. Of 27,000 or so distinct CDR3 sequences in the sample, 3.3% were seen once. This clonotype was recorded many times. V lost 1 base and J lost 3; bases outside the gene matches: 6. CDR1 SGHTA and CDR2 FQGNSA come from the germline V gene. The CDR3 is made up of 15 amino acids. The unsorted libraries were produced from 2 million PBMCs held at -80 C.

V gene TRBV7-2 combines with J gene TRBJ2-7; 7 bases match TRBD1. The sequence derives from a woman aged 25 to 39 with multiple sclerosis. Source material: PBMCs. The CDR3 protein is CASSLGGTVLYEQYF. The CDR3, as DNA: TGTGCCAGCAGCTTAGGTGGGACAGTACTCTACGAGCAGTACTTC.